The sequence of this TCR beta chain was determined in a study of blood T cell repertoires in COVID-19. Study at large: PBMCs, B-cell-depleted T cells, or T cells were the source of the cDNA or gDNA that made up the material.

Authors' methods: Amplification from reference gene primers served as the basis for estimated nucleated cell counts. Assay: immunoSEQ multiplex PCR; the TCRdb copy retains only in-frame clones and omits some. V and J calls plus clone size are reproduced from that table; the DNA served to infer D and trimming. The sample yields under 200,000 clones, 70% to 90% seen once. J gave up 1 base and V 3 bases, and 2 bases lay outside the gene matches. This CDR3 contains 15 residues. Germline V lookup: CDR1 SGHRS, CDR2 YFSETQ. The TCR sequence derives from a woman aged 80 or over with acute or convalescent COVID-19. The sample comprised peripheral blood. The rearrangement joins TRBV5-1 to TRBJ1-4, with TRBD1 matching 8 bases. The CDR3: CASSSGQGTNEKLFF. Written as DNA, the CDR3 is TGCGCCAGCAGCTCCGGACAGGGAACTAATGAAAAACTGTTTTTT.